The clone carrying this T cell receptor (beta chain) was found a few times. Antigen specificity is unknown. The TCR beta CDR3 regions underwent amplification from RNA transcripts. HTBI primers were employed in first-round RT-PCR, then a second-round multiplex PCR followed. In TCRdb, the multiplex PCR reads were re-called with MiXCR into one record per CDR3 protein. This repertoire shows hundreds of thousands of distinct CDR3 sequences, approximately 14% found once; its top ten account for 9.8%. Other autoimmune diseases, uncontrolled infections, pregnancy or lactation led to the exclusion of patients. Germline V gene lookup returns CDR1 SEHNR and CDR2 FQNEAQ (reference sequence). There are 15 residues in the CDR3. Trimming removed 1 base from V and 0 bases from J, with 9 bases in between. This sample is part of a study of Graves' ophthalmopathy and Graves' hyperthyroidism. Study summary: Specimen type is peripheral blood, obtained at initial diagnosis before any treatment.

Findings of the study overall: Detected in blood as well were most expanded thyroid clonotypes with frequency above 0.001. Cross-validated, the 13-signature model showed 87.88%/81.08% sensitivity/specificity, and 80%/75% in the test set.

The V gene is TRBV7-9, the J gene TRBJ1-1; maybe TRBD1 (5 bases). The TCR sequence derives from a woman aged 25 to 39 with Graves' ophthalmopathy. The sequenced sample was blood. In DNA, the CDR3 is TGTGCCAGCAGCTTAGACGGGGGGATGAACACTGAAGCTTTCTTT. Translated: CASSLDGGMNTEAFF.